Shown below are 18 T cell receptor beta chains from a single sample sequenced in a study of preoperative IRX-2 immunotherapy in early breast cancer. The treatment here: preoperative locoregional IRX-2 cytokine immunotherapy. The method was immunoSEQ multiplex PCR; TCRdb's version includes in-frame clones alone and lacks a portion of them. The table records about 98,000 clones, roughly 89% of them present only once. The specimen comprised tumor tissue, sampled after IRX-2 immunotherapy. These receptors all come from a human donor with breast cancer.

This rearrangement joins TRBV30 to TRBJ2-6, with 11 positions matching TRBD1. The CDR3 runs to 17 residues. V lost 6 bases to trimming and J lost 2 bases; unmatched junction nucleotides: 9. Per germline, CDR1 GTSNPN and CDR2 SVGIG (reference sequence). CDR3 nucleotides: TGTGCCTGTTTACCGGGACAGGGGGTCACTGGGGCCAACGTCCTGACTTTC. Translating it yields CACLPGQGVTGANVLTF.

The chain is built from TRBV28 and TRBJ1-5; D unclear. Trimming shortened V by 6 bases and J by 4 bases, and 7 bases separated the two germline ends. CDR1 is MDHEN and CDR2 is SYDVKM in the germline V gene. The CDR3 sequence is 12 residues long. The CDR3 nucleotides read TGTGCCAGCAGGTCTTTAAATCAGCCCCAGCATTTT. It yields the protein CASRSLNQPQHF.

The chain combines TRBV28 with TRBJ2-5, with 7 bases lining up with TRBD1. The CDR3 length is 17 residues. The trim removed 4 bases at V and 5 bases at J, leaving 16 bases unmatched. Germline lookup yields CDR1 MDHEN and CDR2 SYDVKM. The CDR3 bases are TGTGCCAGCAGTTCCCACAACACCGGGACAGCCCCCGAGACCCAGTACTTC. Its protein product is CASSSHNTGTAPETQYF.

The V gene is TRBV6-8, the J gene TRBJ1-2; 8 bases align to TRBD1. The V segment lost 5 bases and the J segment 8 bases; nucleotides outside the gene matches: 7. Per the germline V gene, CDR1 is MNHGY and CDR2 is SAAAGT. The CDR3 is 13 amino acids. CDR3 sequence reads: CASSGTGPQGYTF. DNA for the CDR3: TGTGCCAGCAGTGGGACAGGACCCCAAGGCTACACCTTC.

J is TRBJ2-5 and V is TRBV1; the table's TRBD2 call for D was not verified on the DNA. TRBV1 is a pseudogene. This CDR3 is 16 amino acids long. CDR3 sequence reads: CASSQAGVNSRETQYF. The CDR3 DNA sequence: TGCGCCAGCAGCCAAGCCGGGGTTAACTCCCGGGAGACCCAGTACTTC.

The chain combines TRBV5-1 with TRBJ1-5; 10 positions agree with TRBD1. CDR1 and CDR2 from the germline V gene are SGHRS and YFSETQ. V was pared by 4 bases and J by 0 bases, with 4 bases of the junction left unmatched. There are 16 residues in the CDR3. The CDR3 nucleotides are TGCGCCAGCAGCCGCGGGACAGGGGATAGCAATCAGCCCCAGCATTTT. Protein product: CASSRGTGDSNQPQHF.

V gene TRBV5-1 combines with J gene TRBJ2-2; 11 bases line up with TRBD2. Germline CDR1 is SGHRS and CDR2 is YFSETQ. This CDR3 is 14 amino acids long. The V and J ends lost 5 bases and 7 bases, in that order; junction bases with no gene match: 4. CDR3 amino acids: CASRTSGKGGELFF. In DNA, the CDR3 is TGCGCCAGCAGGACTAGCGGGAAGGGCGGGGAGCTGTTTTTT. Drawing the rest from reference TRBV5-1 and TRBJ2-2, the complete variable domain is KAGVTQTPRYLIKTRGQQVTLSCSPISGHRSVSWYQQTPGQGLQFLFEYFSETQRNKGNFPGRFSGRQFSNSRSEMNVSTLELGDSALYLCASRTSGKGGELFFGEGSRLTVL.

This chain links TRBV6-7 with TRBJ2-7; D possibly matches TRBD1 or TRBD2 (5 bases each). TRBV6-7 is marked as an open reading frame, function uncertain. V was cut by 7 bases and J by 3 bases, with 16 bases left in between. The length of the CDR3 is 14 residues. Here the CDR3 reads CASTVPGRSYEQYF. Here the CDR3 DNA reads TGTGCCAGCACCGTACCGGGACGGAGCTACGAGCAGTACTTC.

V and J are TRBV5-1 and TRBJ1-5, with TRBD1 matching over 8 bases. CDR1 and CDR2 (germline): SGHRS, YFSETQ. After removal of 3 bases from V and 7 bases from J, the junction contained 6 bases not matched to a gene. CDR3 length: 14 amino acids. The CDR3 here is CASSSGQGGQPQHF. The CDR3 nucleotides read TGCGCCAGCAGCTCCGGACAGGGCGGACAGCCCCAGCATTTT.

The chain joins TRBV1 to TRBJ2-1; the table's D call TRBD1 went unverified against the DNA. TRBV1 is shown as a pseudogene. CDR3 length: 15 amino acids. CDR3 bases: TGCGCCAGCAGCCCCGACAGGGACTCCTACAATGAGCAGTTCTTC. As protein: CASSPDRDSYNEQFF.

This rearrangement joins TRBV11-3 to TRBJ2-2; 12 nucleotides agree with TRBD2. With 4 bases clipped from V and 5 bases from J, the junction kept 8 bases outside the gene matches. Germline CDR1 and CDR2: SGHNT and YENEEA. There are 17 residues in the CDR3. This CDR3 reads CASSSLLAGGQTGELFF. The CDR3 DNA reads as TGTGCCAGCAGCTCCCTACTAGCGGGGGGACAAACCGGGGAGCTGTTTTTT.

This rearrangement joins TRBV7-4 to TRBJ2-7; D uncertain. V was cut by 0 bases and J by 1 base, with 4 bases left in between. CDR3 length: 13 amino acids. Germline V CDR1 and CDR2: SGHVT, SQSDAQ. The CDR3 here is CASSLAGSYEQYF. In nucleotides, the CDR3 is TGTGCCAGCAGCTTAGCGGGGTCCTACGAGCAGTACTTC.

The gene calls are TRBV7-4 and TRBJ1-4; D unclear. Deletions cut 5 bases from V and 8 bases from J, with 18 bases between. The CDR3 has 15 residues. Germline values: CDR1 SGHVT, CDR2 SQSDAQ. The CDR3 spells CASSLRPRLGEKLFF. In DNA form, the CDR3 reads TGTGCCAGCAGCCTCCGACCGAGGCTGGGGGAAAAACTGTTTTTT.

This sequence joins TRBV19 and TRBJ1-2; no clear D gene. The CDR3 runs to 15 residues. From germline, CDR1 is LNHDA and CDR2 SQIVND (reference sequence). Deletions cut 3 bases from V and 4 bases from J, with 15 bases between. The CDR3 DNA follows: TGTGCCAGTAGTATTACCTATGTTGAAGGCTATGGCTACACCTTC. It yields the protein CASSITYVEGYGYTF.

The chain links TRBV6-8 to TRBJ1-2; 9 positions agree with TRBD1. This CDR3 contains 14 residues. The V segment lost 6 bases and the J segment 7 bases; nucleotides outside the gene matches: 9. CDR1 is MNHGY, CDR2 SAAAGT, per germline. The CDR3 sequence is CASSRTGDGGGYTF. DNA for the CDR3: TGTGCCAGCAGCCGGACAGGGGATGGGGGTGGCTACACCTTC.

CDR3 nucleotides: TGTGCCAGCTCACCCCGGGACAGGACTGAAGCTTTCTTT. Residues: CASSPRDRTEAFF. V gene TRBV18 combines with J gene TRBJ1-1; 8 bases line up with TRBD1. The germline V gene encodes CDR1 KGHSH and CDR2 LQKENI. The length of the CDR3 is 13 residues. V trimming: 3 bases; J trimming: 5 bases; junction bases outside the gene matches: 2.

V and J are TRBV7-6 and TRBJ1-6; D not resolved. Between the trimmed V and J ends, which lost 3 bases and 6 bases, there was a span of 15 bases. This CDR3 is built from 16 residues. CDR1 SGHVS and CDR2 FNYEAQ come from the germline V gene. The DNA for the CDR3 is TGTGCCAGCAGCTTGGTTTGGGAACGCGGTAATTCACCCCTCCACTTT. It is translated as CASSLVWERGNSPLHF.

J is TRBJ1-6 and V is TRBV6-8, with a weak D call TRBD1 (5 bases). The CDR3 runs 15 residues. CDR1 MNHGY and CDR2 SAAAGT come from the germline V gene. With 8 bases removed from V and 8 bases from J, the gap between germline ends came to 19 bases. In nucleotides, the CDR3 is TGTGCCAGCTCCGACTTGGGAGGGGCGGATTCACCCCTCCACTTT. It is translated as CASSDLGGADSPLHF.